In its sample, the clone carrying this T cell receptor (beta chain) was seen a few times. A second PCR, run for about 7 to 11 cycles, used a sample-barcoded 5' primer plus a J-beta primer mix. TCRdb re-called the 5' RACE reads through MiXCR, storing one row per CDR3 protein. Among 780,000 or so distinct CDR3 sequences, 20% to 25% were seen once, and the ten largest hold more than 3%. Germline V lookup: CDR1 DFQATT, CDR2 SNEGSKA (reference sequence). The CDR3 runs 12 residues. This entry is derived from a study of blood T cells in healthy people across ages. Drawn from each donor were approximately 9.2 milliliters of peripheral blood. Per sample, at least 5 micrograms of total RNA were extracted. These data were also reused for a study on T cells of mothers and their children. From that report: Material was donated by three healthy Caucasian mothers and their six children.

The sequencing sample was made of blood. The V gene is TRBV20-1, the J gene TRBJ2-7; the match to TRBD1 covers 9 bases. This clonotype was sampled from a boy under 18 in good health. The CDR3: CRIPGTGHEQYF. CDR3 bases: TGCAGAATTCCCGGGACAGGGCACGAGCAGTACTTC.